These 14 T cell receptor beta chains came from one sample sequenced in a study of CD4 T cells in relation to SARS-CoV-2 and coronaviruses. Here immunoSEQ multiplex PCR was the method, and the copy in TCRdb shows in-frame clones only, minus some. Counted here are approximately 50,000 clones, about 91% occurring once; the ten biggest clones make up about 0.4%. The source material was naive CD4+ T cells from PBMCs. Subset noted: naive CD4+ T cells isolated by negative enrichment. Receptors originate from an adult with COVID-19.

CDR3 nucleotide sequence: TGTGCCAGCAGCCCGGCCGGGGGGACAGGGGTACGGGGAGAAAAACTGTTTTTT. It translates to CASSPAGGTGVRGEKLFF. V and J are TRBV7-2 and TRBJ1-4; TRBD1 aligns across 10 bases. The CDR3 sequence is 18 residues long. The germline V gene has CDR1 SGHTA and CDR2 FQGNSA. The junction had 17 bases not matched to a gene; V was cut back by 5 bases and J by 8 bases.

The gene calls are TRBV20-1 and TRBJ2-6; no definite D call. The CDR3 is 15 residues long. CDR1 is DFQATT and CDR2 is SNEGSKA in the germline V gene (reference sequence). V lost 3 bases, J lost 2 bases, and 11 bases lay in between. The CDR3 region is CSASDGSAGANVLTF. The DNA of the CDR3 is TGCAGTGCTAGTGACGGCTCTGCTGGGGCCAACGTCCTGACTTTC.

Here the CDR3 DNA reads TGTGCCAGCAGCACTTTAGGTGAGCAGTACTTC. Its protein is CASSTLGEQYF. This chain connects TRBV3-1 (or the pseudogene TRBV3-2) to TRBJ2-7; no clear D. Germline V lookup: CDR1 LGHDT, CDR2 YNNKEL (reference sequence). Trimming pared 5 bases from V and 7 bases from J, leaving 9 bases between. The CDR3 consists of 11 residues.

This CDR3 is CASSLSTSGNEQFF. CDR3 in DNA: TGCGCCAGCAGCTTGTCGACTAGCGGCAATGAGCAGTTCTTC. The V and J genes are TRBV5-1 and TRBJ2-1, with 9 bases matching TRBD2. This CDR3 contains 14 residues. Trimming took 1 base from V and 6 from J; bases not matched to a gene: 2. Germline CDR1 SGHRS, CDR2 YFSETQ.

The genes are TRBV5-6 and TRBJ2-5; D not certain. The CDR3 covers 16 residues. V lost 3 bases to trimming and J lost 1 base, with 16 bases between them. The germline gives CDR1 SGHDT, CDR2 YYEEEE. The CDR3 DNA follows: TGTGCCAGCAGCTCTTTATATGTGGCAGTCCAAGAGACCCAGTACTTC. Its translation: CASSSLYVAVQETQYF.

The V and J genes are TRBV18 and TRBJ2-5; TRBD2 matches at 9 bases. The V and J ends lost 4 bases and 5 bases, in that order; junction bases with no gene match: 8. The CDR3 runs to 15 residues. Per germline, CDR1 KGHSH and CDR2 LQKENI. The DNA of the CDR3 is TGTGCCAGCTCACGACTTAGCGGGAGCGGGGAGACCCAGTACTTC. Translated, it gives CASSRLSGSGETQYF. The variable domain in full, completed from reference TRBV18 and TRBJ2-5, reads NAGVMQNPRHLVRRRGQEARLRCSPMKGHSHVYWYRQLPEEGLKFMVYLQKENIIDESGMPKERFSAEFPKEGPSILRIQQVVRGDSAAYFCASSRLSGSGETQYFGPGTRLLVL.

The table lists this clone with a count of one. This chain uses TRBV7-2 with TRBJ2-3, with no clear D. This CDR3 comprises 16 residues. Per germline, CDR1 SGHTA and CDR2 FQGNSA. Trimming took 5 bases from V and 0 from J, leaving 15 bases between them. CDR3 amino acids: CASSAQAVTSTDTQYF. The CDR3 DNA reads TGTGCCAGCAGCGCCCAGGCTGTAACTAGCACAGATACGCAGTATTTT.

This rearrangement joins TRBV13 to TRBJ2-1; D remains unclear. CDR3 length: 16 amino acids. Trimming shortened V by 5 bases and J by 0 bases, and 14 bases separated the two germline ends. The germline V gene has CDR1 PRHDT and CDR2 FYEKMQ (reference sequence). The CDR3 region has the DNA TGTGCCAGCAGCCGTACGTGGCGTAGCTCCTACAATGAGCAGTTCTTC. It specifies CASSRTWRSSYNEQFF.

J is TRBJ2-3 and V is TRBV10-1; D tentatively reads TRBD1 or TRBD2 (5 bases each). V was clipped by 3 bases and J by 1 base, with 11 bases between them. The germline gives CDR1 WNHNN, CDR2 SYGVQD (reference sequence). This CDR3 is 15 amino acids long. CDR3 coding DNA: TGCGCCAGCAGTGATTCGGGGACCGGCACAGATACGCAGTATTTT. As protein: CASSDSGTGTDTQYF.

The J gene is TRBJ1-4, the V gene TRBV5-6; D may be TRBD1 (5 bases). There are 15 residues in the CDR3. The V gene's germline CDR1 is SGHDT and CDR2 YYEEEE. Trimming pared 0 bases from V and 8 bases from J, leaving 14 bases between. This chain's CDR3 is CASSLVPGGEEKLFF. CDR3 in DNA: TGTGCCAGCAGCTTGGTCCCGGGGGGGGAGGAAAAACTGTTTTTT.

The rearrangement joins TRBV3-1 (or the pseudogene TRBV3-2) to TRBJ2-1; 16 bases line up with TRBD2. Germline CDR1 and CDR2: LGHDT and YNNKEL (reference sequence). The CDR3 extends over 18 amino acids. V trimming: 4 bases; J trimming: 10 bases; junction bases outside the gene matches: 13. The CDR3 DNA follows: TGTGCCAGCAGCCTTACTCTGACCGGGACTAGCGGGAGGGTGGAGCAGTTCTTC. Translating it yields CASSLTLTGTSGRVEQFF.

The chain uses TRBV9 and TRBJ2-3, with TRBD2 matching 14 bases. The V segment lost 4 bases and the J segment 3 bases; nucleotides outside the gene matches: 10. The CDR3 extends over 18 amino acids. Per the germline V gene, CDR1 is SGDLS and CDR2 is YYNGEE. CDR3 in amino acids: CASSLGLAGGRLTDTQYF. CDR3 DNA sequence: TGTGCCAGCAGCTTAGGACTAGCGGGAGGAAGACTGACAGATACGCAGTATTTT.

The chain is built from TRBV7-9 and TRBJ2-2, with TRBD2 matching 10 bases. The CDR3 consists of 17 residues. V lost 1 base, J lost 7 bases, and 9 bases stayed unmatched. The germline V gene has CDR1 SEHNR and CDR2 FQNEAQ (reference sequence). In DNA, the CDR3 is TGTGCCAGCAGCTTAGGAACCAGCGGGAGGGCCGTCGGGGAGCTGTTTTTT. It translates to CASSLGTSGRAVGELFF.

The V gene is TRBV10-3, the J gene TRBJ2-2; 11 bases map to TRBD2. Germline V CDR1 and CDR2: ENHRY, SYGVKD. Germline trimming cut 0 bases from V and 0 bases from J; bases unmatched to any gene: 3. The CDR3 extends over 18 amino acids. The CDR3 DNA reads TGTGCCATCAGTGAGTCGGGACTAGCGGATACGAACACCGGGGAGCTGTTTTTT. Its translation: CAISESGLADTNTGELFF.